Following are 13 T cell receptor beta chains from one sample sequenced in a study of T cell responses to AZD1222 COVID-19 vaccine (dated by TCRdb to the early 2020s). Libraries came from the immunoSEQ multiplex PCR assay. TCRdb mirrors the immuneACCESS table, restricted to in-frame sequences. Some clones are absent from its copies; in checked studies, under half trace to an unresolved V gene, and the reason for the others is unknown. Present in this sample are 150,000 to 200,000 clones, almost 95% of which were seen just once. Of the sample, about 2.3% falls within the top ten clones. The time point label for this specimen denotes: baseline before first vaccination. The source material was peripheral blood, sampled on day 0 of AZD1222 vaccination. These receptors were obtained from an adult in good health.

V and J are TRBV5-1 and TRBJ1-2, with D tentatively TRBD1 (5 bases). CDR1 is SGHRS and CDR2 is YFSETQ in the germline V gene. CDR3 length: 16 residues. With 4 bases removed from V and 0 bases from J, the gap between germline ends came to 16 bases. The CDR3 region has the DNA TGCGCCAGCAGCGACGAATCGGGGACCCCTAACTATGGCTACACCTTC. Translation gives CASSDESGTPNYGYTF.

This chain links TRBV5-1 with TRBJ2-1; D unresolved. Germline lookup yields CDR1 SGHRS and CDR2 YFSETQ. V was shortened by 2 bases and J by 6 bases, with 9 bases between the two germline ends. The CDR3 contains 13 residues. The CDR3 here is CASSFSTGNEQFF. The CDR3 coding sequence is TGCGCCAGCAGCTTCTCGACCGGCAATGAGCAGTTCTTC.

The V call is TRBV14, the J call TRBJ2-7; D remains unclear. Germline assignment: CDR1 SGHDN and CDR2 FVKESK. The CDR3 is made up of 14 amino acids. V shed 0 bases and J shed 0 bases, with 6 bases lying between them. The CDR3 reads CASSQDSTSYEQYF. The CDR3 nucleotides read TGTGCCAGCAGCCAAGATAGCACCTCCTACGAGCAGTACTTC.

This sequence joins TRBV30 and TRBJ2-5, with D maybe TRBD2 (6 bases). Trimming pared 6 bases from V and 2 bases from J, leaving 19 bases between. The CDR3 covers 15 residues. Germline lookup yields CDR1 GTSNPN and CDR2 SVGIG (reference sequence). The CDR3 spells CACHRDFALQETQYF. CDR3 DNA: TGTGCCTGTCACCGGGACTTCGCCTTACAAGAGACCCAGTACTTC.

The J gene is TRBJ2-1, the V gene TRBV6-4; a possible D gene is TRBD2 (5 bases). The germline V gene has CDR1 MRHNA and CDR2 SNTAGT. The CDR3 totals 14 residues. Trimming left V 5 bases short and J 8 bases short, with 16 bases between. CDR3 DNA sequence: TGTGCCAGCAGTCCCAGCGGACTGATCGATGAGCAGTTCTTC. Translation: CASSPSGLIDEQFF.

The chain combines TRBV27 with TRBJ2-7; TRBD2 matches at 14 bases. V was clipped by 5 bases and J by 4 bases; unmatched bases: 7. Germline V gives CDR1 MNHEY, CDR2 SMNVEV (reference sequence). The CDR3 is 16 amino acids. CDR3 residues: CASSPGTSGSFYEQYF. As DNA, the CDR3 is TGTGCCAGCAGTCCTGGGACTAGCGGGAGTTTTTACGAGCAGTACTTC.

The chain employs TRBV29-1 and TRBJ2-7; TRBD2 matches at 10 bases. This CDR3 is built from 14 residues. Losses at the gene ends were 4 bases for V and 0 bases for J; bases not matched to a gene: 3. Germline V lookup: CDR1 SQVTM, CDR2 ANQGSEA. The CDR3 sequence is CSVARLAGSYEQYF. Written as DNA, the CDR3 is TGCAGCGTTGCCAGACTAGCGGGCTCCTACGAGCAGTACTTC.

V usage is TRBV15 and J usage is TRBJ2-2, with 10 nucleotides matching TRBD1. The length of the CDR3 is 16 residues. V was pared by 6 bases and J by 3 bases, with 7 bases of the junction left unmatched. Germline lookup yields CDR1 LNHNV and CDR2 YYDKDF (reference sequence). The CDR3 is CATRSPGQGYTGELFF. The CDR3 DNA follows: TGTGCCACCAGATCACCGGGACAGGGGTACACCGGGGAGCTGTTTTTT.

The chain uses TRBV7-2 and TRBJ2-2; tentatively, D is TRBD1 or TRBD2 (5 bases each). The CDR3 is made up of 16 amino acids. Trimming took off 5 bases at V and 1 base at J, with 14 bases between the two ends. CDR1 is SGHTA, CDR2 FQGNSA, per germline. DNA of the CDR3: TGTGCCAGCAGCCCCACGGGACGGGTGAACACCGGGGAGCTGTTTTTT. Translation: CASSPTGRVNTGELFF.

This clone was counted once. This sequence joins TRBV11-3 and TRBJ2-1; TRBD2 aligns across 7 bases. V lost 6 bases, J lost 3 bases, and 2 bases stayed unmatched. Germline CDR1 is SGHNT and CDR2 is YENEEA. The CDR3 contains 13 residues. CDR3 DNA sequence: TGTGCCAGCAGTGGGGGGGACTACAATGAGCAGTTCTTC. Residues: CASSGGDYNEQFF.

The chain recombines TRBV27 with TRBJ1-6; no reliable D call. Per the germline V gene, CDR1 is MNHEY and CDR2 is SMNVEV (reference sequence). The CDR3 spans 18 residues. V lost 5 bases to trimming and J lost 0 bases, with 17 bases between them. CDR3 nucleotide sequence: TGTGCCAGCAGTCCGACCCCGCGACGGCTCTCCTATAATTCACCCCTCCACTTT. This sequence encodes CASSPTPRRLSYNSPLHF.

The rearrangement joins TRBV3-1 (or the pseudogene TRBV3-2) to TRBJ2-7; D is perhaps TRBD1 or TRBD2 (5 bases each). V lost 1 base and J 2 bases, leaving 15 bases between the germline ends. The CDR3 totals 16 residues. The germline CDR1 and CDR2 sequences are LGHDT and YNNKEL (reference sequence). The CDR3 protein is CASSQATADKPYEQYF. CDR3 nucleotide sequence: TGTGCCAGCAGCCAAGCCACAGCGGACAAACCCTACGAGCAGTACTTC.

This chain links TRBV7-8 with TRBJ1-1; D uncertain. CDR3 size: 14 residues. V was shortened by 5 bases and J by 1 base, with 11 bases between the two germline ends. The germline gives CDR1 SGHVS, CDR2 FQNEAQ. The CDR3 loop reads CASSPARGNTEAFF. DNA of the CDR3: TGTGCCAGCAGCCCCGCTCGGGGGAACACTGAAGCTTTCTTT.